The clone carrying this TCR beta chain was observed a handful of times. Preparation of the TCRbeta library involved a method that used unique molecular identifiers. TCRdb reanalysed the PCR reads using MiXCR and keeps one entry per CDR3 protein. The sample lists about 610,000 distinct CDR3 sequences, under 12% occurring once. This sample is drawn from a study of T-cell reconstitution after alpha-beta-depleted transplantation in children. The sequencing here drew on PBMCs from the stem cell graft donor, taken from the stem cell graft. This clonotype was sampled from a human donor who donated a stem cell graft to a child with acute myeloid leukemia.

The CDR3 nucleotides are TGTGCCAGCAGTCCAGGACTAGTCAATGAGCAGTTCTTC. Its translation: CASSPGLVNEQFF. The chain is built from TRBV27 and TRBJ2-1; TRBD2 aligns across 7 bases. The CDR3 contains 13 residues. The germline V gene encodes CDR1 MNHEY and CDR2 SMNVEV (reference sequence). J was trimmed by 6 bases and V by 5 bases; bases with no gene match: 4.